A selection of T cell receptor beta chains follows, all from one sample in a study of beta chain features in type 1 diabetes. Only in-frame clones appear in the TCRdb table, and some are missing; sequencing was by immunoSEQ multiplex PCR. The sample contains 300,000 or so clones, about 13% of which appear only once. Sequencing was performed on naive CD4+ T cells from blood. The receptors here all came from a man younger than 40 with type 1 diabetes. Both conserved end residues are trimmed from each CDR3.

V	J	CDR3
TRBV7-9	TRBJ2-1	ASSLGSGSYNEQF
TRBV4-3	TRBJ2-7	ASSQETSGSYEQY
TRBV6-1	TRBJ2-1	ASSGGTSGDNEQF
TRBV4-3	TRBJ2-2	ASSRRLAGDEAGELF
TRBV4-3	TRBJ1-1	ASSQAPPKTEAF
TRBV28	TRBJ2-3	ASSSQMTPRTQY
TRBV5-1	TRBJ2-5	ASSLYSPSVEY
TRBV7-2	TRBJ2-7	ASSLRRDRVYEQY
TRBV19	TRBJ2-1	ASSYVQGNEQF
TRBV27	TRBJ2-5	ASRGGGPDQETQY
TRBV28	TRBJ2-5	ASSSNRQETQY
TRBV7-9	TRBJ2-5	ASSLGLAGGTETQY
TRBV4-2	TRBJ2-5	ASSQDALAGGRETQY
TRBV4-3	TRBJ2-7	ASSQLVSGDLEQY
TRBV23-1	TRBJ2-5	ATEGTNQETQY
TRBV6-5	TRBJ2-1	ASSPGTSGLNEQF
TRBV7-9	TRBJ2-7	ASSLGEADSYEQY
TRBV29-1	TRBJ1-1	SVGKQLNTEAF
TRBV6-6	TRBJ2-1	ASRSRENEQF
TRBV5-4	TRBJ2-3	ASRDRGSTDTQY
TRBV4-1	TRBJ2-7	ASSLGTSYEQY
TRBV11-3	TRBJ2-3	ASSLRGTDTQY
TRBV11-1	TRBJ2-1	ASSLGRDWGYNEQF
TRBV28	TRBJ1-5	ASSFRGPQH
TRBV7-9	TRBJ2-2	ASSLVRASNTGELF
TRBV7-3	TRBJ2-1	ASSLTGGSYNEQF
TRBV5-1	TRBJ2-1	ASSLDARNYNEQF
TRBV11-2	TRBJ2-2	ASSLDPVVAGELF
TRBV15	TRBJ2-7	ATSRAEDKYEQY
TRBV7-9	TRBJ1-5	ASSLESSNQPQH
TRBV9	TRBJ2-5	ASSVTPSGRRQETQY
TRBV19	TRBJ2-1	ASRRGGGPNEQF
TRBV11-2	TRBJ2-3	ASSPPILNTQY
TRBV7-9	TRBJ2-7	ASSLMSGVAYEQY
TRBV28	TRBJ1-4	ASSSSGPIANEKLF